This TCR beta chain was identified during a study of T cells in narcolepsy. Study in general: Donors had narcolepsy type 1 or type 2, or were healthy controls.

Profiled with immunoSEQ multiplex PCR; TCRdb holds only in-frame clones, not every one. The table has 30,000 to 45,000 clones, around 85% seen once. The CDR3 spans 15 residues. Trimming took 1 base from V and 3 from J; bases not matched to a gene: 4. Germline lookup yields CDR1 SEHNR and CDR2 FQNEAQ (reference sequence). Study conclusions and caveats: Blood of same and different patients, but not healthy controls, reportedly held recurring autoreactive clonotypes. Some memory CD4+ repertoires had no autoreactive clone sequences.

Details on this clone: Its specificity is not known. Within the sample, other DNA sequences also encode this same CDR3.

The sequence was collected from a human donor with narcolepsy. Sequencing input: CD45RA- memory CD4+ T cells from PBMCs. The V and J genes are TRBV7-9 and TRBJ2-7, with 9 positions matching TRBD2. The CDR3 protein is CASSLVSGGHYEQYF. CDR3 DNA sequence: TGTGCCAGCAGCTTAGTTAGCGGGGGCCACTACGAGCAGTACTTC.